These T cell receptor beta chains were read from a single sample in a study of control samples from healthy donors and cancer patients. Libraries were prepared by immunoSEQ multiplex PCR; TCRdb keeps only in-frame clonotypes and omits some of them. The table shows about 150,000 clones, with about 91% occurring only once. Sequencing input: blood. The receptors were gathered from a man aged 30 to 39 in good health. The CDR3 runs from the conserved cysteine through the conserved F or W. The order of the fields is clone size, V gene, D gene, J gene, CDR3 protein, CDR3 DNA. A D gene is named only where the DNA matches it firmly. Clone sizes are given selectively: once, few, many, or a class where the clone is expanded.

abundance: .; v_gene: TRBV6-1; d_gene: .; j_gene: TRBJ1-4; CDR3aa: CASSDRDDSLRKLFF; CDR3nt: TGTGCCAGCAGTGACCGGGACGATTCCCTTAGAAAACTGTTTTTT
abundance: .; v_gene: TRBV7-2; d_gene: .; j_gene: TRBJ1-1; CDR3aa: CASTARRLGTEAFF; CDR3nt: TGTGCCAGCACTGCAAGGCGCTTGGGCACTGAAGCTTTCTTT
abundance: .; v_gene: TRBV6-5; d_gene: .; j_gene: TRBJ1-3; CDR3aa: CASRSSGNTIYF; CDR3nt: TGTGCCAGCCGAAGCTCTGGAAACACCATATATTTT
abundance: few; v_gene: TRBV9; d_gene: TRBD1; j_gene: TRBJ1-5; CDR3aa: CASSLGQGAEQPQHF; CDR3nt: TGTGCCAGCAGCCTGGGACAGGGGGCTGAGCAGCCCCAGCATTTT
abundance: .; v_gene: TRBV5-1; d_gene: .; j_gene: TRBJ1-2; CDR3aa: CASSLLSGVYGYTF; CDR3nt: TGCGCCAGCAGCTTGTTATCAGGGGTCTATGGCTACACCTTC
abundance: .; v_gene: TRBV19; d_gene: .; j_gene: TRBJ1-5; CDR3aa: CASSIVARSNQPQHF; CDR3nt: TGTGCCAGTAGTATAGTAGCGAGGAGCAATCAGCCCCAGCATTTT
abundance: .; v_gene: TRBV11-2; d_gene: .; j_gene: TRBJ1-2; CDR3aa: CASSHRWGRDYGYTF; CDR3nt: TGTGCCAGCAGCCACCGTTGGGGGCGTGACTATGGCTACACCTTC
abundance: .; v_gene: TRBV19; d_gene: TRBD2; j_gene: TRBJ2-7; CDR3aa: CASSGGGASEQYF; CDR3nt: TGTGCCAGTAGTGGCGGGGGGGCTTCCGAGCAGTACTTC
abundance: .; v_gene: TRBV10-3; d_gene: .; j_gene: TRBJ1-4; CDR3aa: CAISETGTNNEKLFF; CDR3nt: TGTGCCATCAGTGAGACCGGGACAAATAATGAAAAACTGTTTTTT
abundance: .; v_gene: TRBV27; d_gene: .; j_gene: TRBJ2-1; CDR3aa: CASSFNFAGGRGESYNEQFF; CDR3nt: TGTGCCAGCAGTTTCAATTTTGCTGGGGGCCGGGGGGAATCCTACAATGAGCAGTTCTTC
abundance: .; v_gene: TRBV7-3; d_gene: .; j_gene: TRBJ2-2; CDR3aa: CASSLKRAGELFF; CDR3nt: TGTGCCAGCAGCTTAAAAAGAGCCGGGGAGCTGTTTTTT
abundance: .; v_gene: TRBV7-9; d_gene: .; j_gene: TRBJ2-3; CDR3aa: CASSSTDTQYF; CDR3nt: TGTGCCAGCAGCTCGACAGATACGCAGTATTTT
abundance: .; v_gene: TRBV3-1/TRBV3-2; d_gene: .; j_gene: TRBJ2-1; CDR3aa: CASGNGGPSEQFF; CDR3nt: TGTGCCAGCGGCAACGGGGGGCCGAGTGAGCAGTTCTTC
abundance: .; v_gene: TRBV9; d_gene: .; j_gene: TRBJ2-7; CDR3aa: CASSPRGAYEQYF; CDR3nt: TGTGCCAGCAGCCCCCGGGGGGCTTACGAGCAGTACTTC
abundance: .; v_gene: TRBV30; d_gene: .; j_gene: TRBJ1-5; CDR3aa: CAWSGLSNQPQHF; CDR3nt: TGTGCCTGGAGTGGGCTTAGCAATCAGCCCCAGCATTTT
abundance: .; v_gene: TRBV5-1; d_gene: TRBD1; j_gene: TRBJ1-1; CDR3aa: CASSGGTANLAFF; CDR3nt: TGCGCCAGCAGCGGGGGGACAGCCAACTTGGCTTTCTTT
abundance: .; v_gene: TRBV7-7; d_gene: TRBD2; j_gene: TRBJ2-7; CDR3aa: CASSLLAGGEQYF; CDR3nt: TGTGCCAGCAGCTTACTAGCGGGGGGCGAGCAGTACTTC
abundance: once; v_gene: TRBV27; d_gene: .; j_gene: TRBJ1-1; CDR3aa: CASSLSLGSEAFF; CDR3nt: TGTGCCAGCAGTTTATCGTTGGGTTCTGAAGCTTTCTTT
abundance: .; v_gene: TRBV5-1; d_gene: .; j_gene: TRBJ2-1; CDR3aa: CASSLAGSGDYNEQFF; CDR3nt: TGCGCCAGCAGCTTGGCGGGGTCAGGAGACTACAATGAGCAGTTCTTC
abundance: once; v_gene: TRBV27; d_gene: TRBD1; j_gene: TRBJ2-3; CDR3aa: CASRPILSGGSTDTQYF; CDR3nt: TGTGCCAGCAGACCAATCCTCTCAGGGGGCTCGACAGATACGCAGTATTTT
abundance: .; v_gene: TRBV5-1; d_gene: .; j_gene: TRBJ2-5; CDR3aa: CASSLGGIQETQYF; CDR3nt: TGCGCCAGCAGCTTGGGCGGGATCCAAGAGACCCAGTACTTC
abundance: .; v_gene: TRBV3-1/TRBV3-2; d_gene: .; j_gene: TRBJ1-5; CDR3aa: CASSQDRGQPQHF; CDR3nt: TGTGCCAGCAGCCAAGATAGGGGTCAGCCCCAGCATTTT